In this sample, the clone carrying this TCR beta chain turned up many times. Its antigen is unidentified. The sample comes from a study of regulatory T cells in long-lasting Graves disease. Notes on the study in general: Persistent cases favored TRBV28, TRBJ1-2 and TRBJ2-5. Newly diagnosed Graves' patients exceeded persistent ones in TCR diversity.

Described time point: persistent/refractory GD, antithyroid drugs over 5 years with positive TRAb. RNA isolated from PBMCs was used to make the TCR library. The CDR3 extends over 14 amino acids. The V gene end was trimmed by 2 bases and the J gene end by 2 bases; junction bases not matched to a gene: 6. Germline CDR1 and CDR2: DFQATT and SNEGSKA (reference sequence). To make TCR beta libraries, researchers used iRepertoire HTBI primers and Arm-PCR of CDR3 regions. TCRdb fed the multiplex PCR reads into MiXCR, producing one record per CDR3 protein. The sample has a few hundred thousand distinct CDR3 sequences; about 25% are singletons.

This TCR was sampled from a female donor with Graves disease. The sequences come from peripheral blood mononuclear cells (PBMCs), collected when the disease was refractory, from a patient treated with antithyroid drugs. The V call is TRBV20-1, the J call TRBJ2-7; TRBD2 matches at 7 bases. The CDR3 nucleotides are TGCAGTGCTAGATTGGAGGGGACTACCTACGAGCAGTACTTC. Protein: CSARLEGTTYEQYF.